This passage covers 25 T cell receptor beta chains from one sample sequenced in a study of regulatory T cells in long-lasting Graves disease. Time point: newly diagnosed GD, antithyroid drugs for less than 3 months. The authors made the TCR library using RNA they extracted from PBMCs. Construction of the TCR beta libraries employed iRepertoire HTBI primers in conjunction with Arm-PCR of CDR3 regions. TCRdb reprocessed the multiplex PCR reads with MiXCR, giving one entry per CDR3 protein. The data contain 400,000 to 500,000 distinct CDR3 sequences, about 17% of them singletons. The same sample was also used in a study of T cells in Graves' hyperthyroidism and ophthalmopathy.

The sample was peripheral blood mononuclear cells (PBMCs), taken at new diagnosis, from a patient treated with antithyroid drugs. These receptors originate from a woman younger than 35 with Graves disease.

A few counts support this clonotype. The CDR3 does not close with the conserved phenylalanine or tryptophan, likely indicating a read error. The chain combines TRBV30 with TRBJ2-3, with TRBD1 matching over 8 bases. The trim removed 4 bases at V and 7 bases at J, leaving 10 bases unmatched. Looked up from germline, CDR1 is GTSNPN and CDR2 is SVGIG (reference sequence). The CDR3 length is 14 residues. In nucleotides, the CDR3 is TGTGCCTGGACCCCGGGACAGGTCACGAATACGCAGTATTCT. It codes for CAWTPGQVTNTQYS.

This clonotype occurred many times. The genes are TRBV6-2 or TRBV6-3 and TRBJ2-7; tentatively, D is TRBD1 or TRBD2 (6 bases each). Germline CDR1 MNHEY, CDR2 SVGEGT. V was shortened by 6 bases and J by 3 bases, with 15 bases between the two germline ends. CDR3 length equals 14 residues. For the CDR3, the DNA is TGTGCCAGCAGAGCCTGGAGGGGGGTCTACGAGCAGTACTTC. Amino acid sequence: CASRAWRGVYEQYF.

This clonotype was detected many times. The chain links TRBV27 to TRBJ2-5, with D perhaps TRBD2 (5 bases). Trimming removed 6 bases at V and 5 bases at J, with 16 bases between. Germline CDR1 and CDR2: MNHEY and SMNVEV (reference sequence). There are 14 residues in the CDR3. The CDR3 here is CASSFSGVGETQYF. Here the CDR3 DNA reads TGTGCCAGCAGCTTTTCCGGGGTGGGTGAGACCCAGTACTTC.

This clonotype has a count of ten or more. The rearrangement uses TRBV7-3 and TRBJ2-1; D is possibly TRBD1 (5 bases). Germline V gene lookup returns CDR1 SGHTA and CDR2 FQGTGA. V lost 4 bases and J 3 bases, leaving 10 bases between the germline ends. The CDR3 consists of 14 residues. CDR3 residues: CASSSQGDYNEQFF. The CDR3 DNA reads TGTGCCAGCAGCTCCCAAGGGGACTACAATGAGCAGTTCTTC.

V usage is TRBV7-9 and J usage is TRBJ1-2; TRBD1 is a possible D gene (5 bases). The germline V gene has CDR1 SEHNR and CDR2 FQNEAQ (reference sequence). CDR3 length: 17 residues. The V and J ends lost 5 bases and 8 bases respectively, with 27 bases between them. The CDR3 spells CASSPITPGGGRKGYTF. The CDR3 DNA is TGTGCCAGCAGCCCCATAACTCCGGGCGGGGGAAGGAAAGGCTACACCTTC. Full variable domain (rest looked up from reference TRBV7-9 and TRBJ1-2): DTGVSQNPRHKITKRGQNVTFRCDPISEHNRLYWYRQTLGQGPEFLTYFQNEAQLEKSRLLSDRFSAERPKGSFSTLEIQRTEQGDSAMYLCASSPITPGGGRKGYTFGSGTRLTVV.

This chain uses TRBV3-1 with TRBJ1-1; weak D call: TRBD1 (5 bases). The CDR3 length is 17 residues. In germline, CDR1 is LGHDT, CDR2 YNNKEL (reference sequence). The V gene lost 2 bases and the J gene lost 1 base, with 17 bases spanning the gap. CDR3 nucleotides: TGTGCCAGCAGCCAATCCATGGGGGGATTCGGGAACACTGAAGCTTTCTTT. Translated, it gives CASSQSMGGFGNTEAFF.

The table lists this clonotype with many counts. V gene TRBV6-2 or TRBV6-3 combines with J gene TRBJ2-7; 12 bases are shared with TRBD1. The CDR3 is made up of 11 amino acids. CDR1 MNHEY and CDR2 SVGEGT come from the germline V gene. The V gene end was trimmed by 7 bases and the J gene end by 12 bases; junction bases not matched to a gene: 4. DNA of the CDR3: TGTGCCAGCATGGGGACAGGGGGCCCGTACTTC. It translates to CASMGTGGPYF.

This clonotype has more than one count but fewer than ten. The V gene is TRBV12-3 or TRBV12-4, the J gene TRBJ1-2, with a possible D match to TRBD1 (5 bases). V was clipped by 6 bases and J by 4 bases, with 12 bases between them. This CDR3 has 13 residues. The CDR3: CASSQGATYGYTF. CDR3 sequence (DNA): TGTGCCAGCAGCCAAGGGGCAACCTATGGCTACACCTTC.

The sample holds many counts of this clonotype. The chain links TRBV7-9 to TRBJ2-2; maybe TRBD1 (6 bases). Trimming left V 8 bases short and J 1 base short, with 14 bases between. Looked up from germline, CDR1 is SEHNR and CDR2 is FQNEAQ (reference sequence). The length of the CDR3 is 15 residues. The CDR3 sequence: CASAPGTRNTGELFF. The CDR3 DNA reads TGTGCCAGCGCGCCCGGGACACGGAACACCGGGGAGCTGTTTTTT. Filled out from reference TRBV7-9 and TRBJ2-2, the complete variable domain reads DTGVSQNPRHKITKRGQNVTFRCDPISEHNRLYWYRQTLGQGPEFLTYFQNEAQLEKSRLLSDRFSAERPKGSFSTLEIQRTEQGDSAMYLCASAPGTRNTGELFFGEGSRLTVL.

The gene calls are TRBV7-3 and TRBJ2-3; D remains ambiguous. The V end was cut by 4 bases, the J end by 4 bases, with 12 bases between. CDR1 and CDR2 from the germline V gene are SGHTA and FQGTGA. The CDR3 is 14 residues long. DNA for the CDR3: TGTGCCAGCAGCTCCCCGACCCGCCCAGATACGCAGTATTTT. It yields the protein CASSSPTRPDTQYF.

This clonotype was detected many times. The chain links TRBV3-1 to TRBJ2-3; tentative D call: TRBD2 (5 bases). V was trimmed by 1 base and J by 2 bases, leaving 7 bases between them. The germline gives CDR1 LGHDT, CDR2 YNNKEL (reference sequence). This CDR3 has 14 residues. CDR3 in amino acids: CASSQGLATDTQYF. The CDR3, as DNA: TGTGCCAGCAGCCAAGGGCTAGCCACAGATACGCAGTATTTT.

In its sample, this clonotype was seen a few times. The chain couples TRBV7-6 to TRBJ2-1; 7 bases map to TRBD1. This CDR3 spans 16 amino acids. In germline, CDR1 is SGHVS, CDR2 FNYEAQ. V lost 7 bases and J lost 4; bases outside the gene matches: 13. The chain's CDR3 is CASTRSVRGRYNEQFF. The CDR3 DNA reads as TGTGCCAGCACCCGCAGTGTAAGGGGGCGATACAATGAGCAGTTCTTC.

This chain connects TRBV3-1 to TRBJ2-1; 9 bases align to TRBD2. V lost 0 bases, J lost 9 bases, and 9 bases stayed unmatched. This CDR3 has 16 residues. CDR1 is LGHDT, CDR2 YNNKEL, per germline (reference sequence). In DNA form, the CDR3 reads TGTGCCAGCAGCCAAGATGGCGGGAGGGCCAACAGTGAGCAGTTCTTC. This gives the protein CASSQDGGRANSEQFF.

This clonotype was observed many times. V gene TRBV11-2 combines with J gene TRBJ1-2; 7 bases are shared with TRBD1. Per the germline V gene, CDR1 is SGHAT and CDR2 is FQNNGV. The CDR3 contains 13 residues. V trimming: 3 bases; J trimming: 7 bases; junction bases outside the gene matches: 5. The CDR3 protein is CASSFDRAGGYTF. The CDR3 nucleotides are TGTGCCAGCAGCTTCGACAGGGCAGGTGGCTACACCTTC.

In its sample, this clonotype was seen many times. V and J are TRBV10-3 and TRBJ2-7; 9 bases align to TRBD2. The CDR3 covers 13 residues. The germline V gene encodes CDR1 ENHRY and CDR2 SYGVKD. V was clipped by 0 bases and J by 9 bases; unmatched bases: 3. The CDR3 DNA follows: TGTGCCATCAGTGAGTCGTGGCGGGAGGGGCAGTACTTC. This encodes CAISESWREGQYF.

This clonotype was observed a handful of times. This chain joins TRBV18 and TRBJ2-3, with a weak D call TRBD2 (5 bases). Deletions cut 3 bases from V and 6 bases from J, with 13 bases between. The CDR3 sequence is 14 residues long. Germline V lookup: CDR1 KGHSH, CDR2 LQKENI. For the CDR3, the DNA is TGTGCCAGCTCACCGATGGGTTGGAGGGATACGCAGTATTTT. Its translation: CASSPMGWRDTQYF.

This clonotype came up a few times. One end of the junction does not line up with germline, which may come from a read error. The chain couples TRBV12-3 or TRBV12-4 to TRBJ1-6; 7 nucleotides line up with TRBD1. The length of the CDR3 is 15 residues. The CDR3 loop reads CTSRPTGRGNSPLHF. Written as DNA, the CDR3 is TGTACCAGCAGACCGACAGGGAGGGGGAATTCACCCCTCCACTTT.

About this clonotype: Possible read error: a much larger clone is one base away. The CDR3 loop reads CASSQGAGGGYEQFF. The CDR3 nucleotides are TGCGCCAGCAGCCAAGGGGCAGGGGGCGGGTACGAGCAGTTCTTC. The chain carries TRBV4-1 and TRBJ2-1; 8 bases map to TRBD1. J was trimmed by 10 bases and V by 1 base; bases with no gene match: 9. The germline V gene encodes CDR1 MGHRA and CDR2 YSYEKL. This CDR3 spans 15 amino acids.

The chain links TRBV19 to TRBJ2-1; possibly TRBD2 for D (6 bases). This CDR3 has 14 amino acids. The V end was cut by 5 bases, the J end by 4 bases, with 12 bases between. Germline assignment: CDR1 LNHDA and CDR2 SQIVND (reference sequence). The DNA of the CDR3 is TGTGCCAGTAGTCGTGGCGGGGTGTACAATGAGCAGTTCTTC. Its translation is CASSRGGVYNEQFF.

This clonotype was seen ten or more times. This rearrangement joins TRBV30 to TRBJ1-1; D gene ambiguous. The CDR3 covers 12 residues. Between the trimmed V and J ends, which lost 0 bases and 3 bases, there was a span of 5 bases. Germline assignment: CDR1 GTSNPN and CDR2 SVGIG (reference sequence). The CDR3 DNA is TGTGCCTGGAGTGTACAAGACACTGAAGCTTTCTTT. Translating gives CAWSVQDTEAFF.

As for this clonotype: A much larger clonotype is one base distant, so this may be a read error. The V gene is TRBV20-1, the J gene TRBJ1-2; the D is unclear. The CDR3 consists of 16 residues. Germline assignment: CDR1 DFQATT and CDR2 SNEGSKA (reference sequence). CDR3 in DNA: TGCAGTGCTAGAGCATTTCTCGATACCCGAGGCTATAGCTACACCTTC. Amino acids: CSARAFLDTRGYSYTF.

The chain joins TRBV6-5 to TRBJ2-7, with 8 bases that match TRBD2. The CDR3 contains 13 residues. Germline V gene lookup returns CDR1 MNHEY and CDR2 SVGAGI. Germline trimming cut 4 bases from V and 6 bases from J; bases unmatched to any gene: 5. The chain's CDR3 is CASSSLTSAEQYF. The CDR3 DNA reads as TGTGCCAGCAGTTCGCTGACTAGCGCCGAGCAGTACTTC.

This clonotype was detected a few times. This chain joins TRBV12-3 or TRBV12-4 and TRBJ2-7; perhaps TRBD1 as D (5 bases). The CDR3 extends over 14 amino acids. V was trimmed by 6 bases and J by 2 bases, leaving 14 bases between them. CDR3 nucleotides: TGTGCCAGCAGCGTTGGGGCTAACCCCTACGAGCAGTACTTC. This encodes CASSVGANPYEQYF.

Many counts were recorded for this clonotype. The rearrangement uses TRBV2 and TRBJ2-1; 8 bases align to TRBD2. The ends lost 6 bases at V and 6 bases at J; junction bases unmatched: 4. CDR3 length equals 13 residues. Germline CDR1 is SNHLY and CDR2 is FYNNEI. The CDR3 protein is CASRVGRGNEQFF. The CDR3 DNA is TGTGCCAGCAGGGTCGGGAGGGGCAATGAGCAGTTCTTC.

The rearrangement joins TRBV27 to TRBJ2-1, with 7 bases identical to TRBD1. CDR3 length: 15 residues. CDR1 and CDR2 from the germline V gene are MNHEY and SMNVEV (reference sequence). After removal of 2 bases from V and 9 bases from J, the junction contained 10 bases not matched to a gene. CDR3 sequence reads: CASSLTWTGKSEQFF. As DNA, the CDR3 is TGTGCCAGCAGTTTAACCTGGACAGGTAAAAGTGAGCAGTTCTTC.